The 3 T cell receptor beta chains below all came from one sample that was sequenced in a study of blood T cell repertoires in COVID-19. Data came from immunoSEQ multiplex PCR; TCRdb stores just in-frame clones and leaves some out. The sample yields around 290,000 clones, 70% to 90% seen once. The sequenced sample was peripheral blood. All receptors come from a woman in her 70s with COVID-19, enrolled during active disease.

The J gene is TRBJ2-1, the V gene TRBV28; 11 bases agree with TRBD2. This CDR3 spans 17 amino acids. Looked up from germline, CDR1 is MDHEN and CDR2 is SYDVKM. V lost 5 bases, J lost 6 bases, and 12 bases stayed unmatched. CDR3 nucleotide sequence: TGTGCCAGCAGTCCCAACGGGAGACTAGCGGGGTCCAATGAGCAGTTCTTC. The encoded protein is CASSPNGRLAGSNEQFF.

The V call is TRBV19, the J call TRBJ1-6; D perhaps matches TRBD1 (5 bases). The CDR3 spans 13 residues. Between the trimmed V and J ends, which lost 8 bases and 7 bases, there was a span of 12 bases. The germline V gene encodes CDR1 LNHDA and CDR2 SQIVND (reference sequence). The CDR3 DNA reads TGTGCCAGTGGGGCGGCGATGAATTCACCCCTCCACTTT. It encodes CASGAAMNSPLHF.

CDR3 residues: CASQGQGNTGELFF. CDR3 sequence (DNA): TGTGCCTCGCAAGGACAGGGCAATACCGGGGAGCTGTTTTTT. The chain combines TRBV24-1 with TRBJ2-2; 8 bases agree with TRBD1. This CDR3 region has 14 residues. Germline trimming cut 12 bases from V and 5 bases from J; bases unmatched to any gene: 10. Per the germline V gene, CDR1 is KGHDR and CDR2 is SFDVKD.